The entry below gives a single TCR beta chain sequence along with its context. Its antigen remains unknown. The data are from a study of T-cell reconstitution after alpha-beta-depleted transplantation in children. Findings and limits, study-wide: T-cell counts and diversity at one year post-transplant came mainly from newly produced T cells. Diversity of TCRbeta at day 60 was high in some patients, arising from surviving recipient T cells and thymic progenitors.

The germline V gene encodes CDR1 SEHNR and CDR2 FQNEAQ (reference sequence). The CDR3 runs 14 residues. The ends were cut back, 3 bases at V and 7 bases at J, with 12 bases in the middle. Library preparation (for TCRbeta) was performed with unique molecular identifiers. TCRdb re-analysed the PCR reads in MiXCR, keeping a single row per CDR3 protein. Of approximately 980,000 distinct CDR3 sequences detected, less than 30% appear once; the ten largest clones hold over 25%. This clonotype originated in a boy in the first two years of life who had a stem cell transplant for SCID, so the T cells may come from the graft donor. Sequenced material: PBMCs, mostly from graft donor cells, taken 360 days after TCRalphabeta/CD19-depleted stem cell transplant. This chain links TRBV7-9 with TRBJ2-2; D gene uncertain. CDR3 coding DNA: TGTGCCAGCAGCTTGAGGCACAATATCGGGGAGCTGTTTTTT. Residues: CASSLRHNIGELFF. The whole variable domain, remainder taken from reference TRBV7-9 and TRBJ2-2, is DTGVSQNPRHKITKRGQNVTFRCDPISEHNRLYWYRQTLGQGPEFLTYFQNEAQLEKSRLLSDRFSAERPKGSFSTLEIQRTEQGDSAMYLCASSLRHNIGELFFGEGSRLTVL.